These 29 T cell receptor beta chains share one sample of origin, sequenced in a study of tumor-infiltrating lymphocytes in primary liver carcinoma. Germline DNA was also extracted, and blood RNA derived from unsorted whole blood. cDNA specific to TCR beta was made from 500 ng of total RNA, with a constant-region primer employed for priming. Libraries of TCR beta came from three nested multiplex PCR rounds with slightly modified ARM-PCR. For roughly 10 cycles apiece, the opening two PCR rounds ran with TRBV1-TRBV30 forward primers and a C-beta reverse primer. TCRdb processed the multiplex PCR reads anew with MiXCR; each CDR3 protein has one entry. Here the sample spans about 320,000 distinct CDR3 sequences, approximately 58% being singletons. Sequenced: peripheral blood. The receptors were sampled from a woman aged 25 to 39 with primary liver carcinoma and hepatitis B virus infection.

A word on this clonotype: A much larger clone sits a single nucleotide away, making a read error possible. The J gene is TRBJ1-2, the V gene TRBV4-3; a weak D match, TRBD1 (5 bases). Trimming removed 4 bases from V and 5 bases from J, with 17 bases in between. Per the germline V gene, CDR1 is LGHNA and CDR2 is YSLEER. The CDR3 has 15 amino acids. CDR3 amino acids: CASSPTQTGKYGYTF. CDR3 nucleotides: TGCGCCAGCAGCCCAACCCAAACAGGCAAATATGGCTACACCTTC.

This chain links TRBV12-3 or TRBV12-4 with TRBJ2-1; the match to TRBD2 covers 8 bases. There are 15 residues in the CDR3. J lost 2 bases, V lost 6 bases, and 6 bases had no gene match. The CDR3: CASRIGLATYNEQFF. The CDR3 DNA reads as TGTGCCAGCAGGATCGGACTAGCAACCTACAATGAGCAGTTCTTC.

V is TRBV6-2 or TRBV6-3 and J is TRBJ2-7; unclear D gene. Germline CDR1 MNHEY, CDR2 SVGEGT. The germline V and J ends were trimmed by 7 bases and 3 bases, with 7 bases remaining between them. The CDR3 runs 11 residues. For the CDR3, the DNA is TGTGCCAGCAACTCCCGCTACGAGCAGTACTTC. Its translation is CASNSRYEQYF.

Regarding this clonotype: A read error may be the cause here, since a much bigger clone is one base away. The chain is built from TRBV12-3 or TRBV12-4 and TRBJ2-1; no clear D gene. The CDR3 is 16 residues long. The V gene lost 3 bases and the J gene lost 3 bases, with 15 bases spanning the gap. The chain's CDR3 is CASSFRSIGFYNEQFF. The CDR3 DNA sequence: TGTGCCAGCAGTTTCCGCTCCATCGGATTCTACAATGAGCAGTTCTTC.

This clonotype was found a few times. This chain links TRBV4-2 with TRBJ1-3; a weak D match, TRBD1 (6 bases). CDR1 is LGHNA, CDR2 YNFKEQ, per germline. The CDR3 spans 16 residues. Deletions cut 0 bases from V and 1 base from J, with 10 bases between. This chain's CDR3 is CASSQDLTGSGNTIYF. As DNA, the CDR3 is TGTGCCAGCAGCCAAGATCTGACAGGATCTGGAAACACCATATATTTT.

This clonotype was seen a few times. The chain links TRBV28 to TRBJ2-3, with D possibly matching TRBD2 (5 bases). Trimming pared 3 bases from V and 0 bases from J, leaving 16 bases between. The CDR3 has 17 residues. The germline V gene encodes CDR1 MDHEN and CDR2 SYDVKM. This chain's CDR3 is CASSFGEGRWSTDTQYF. CDR3 in DNA: TGTGCCAGCAGTTTCGGGGAAGGCCGGTGGAGCACAGATACGCAGTATTTT.

This chain uses TRBV2 with TRBJ2-1; 14 bases map to TRBD2. Germline V gene lookup returns CDR1 SNHLY and CDR2 FYNNEI. V lost 7 bases, J lost 4 bases, and 12 bases stayed unmatched. This CDR3 spans 18 amino acids. CDR3 sequence: CASTKRGTSGSLYNEQFF. CDR3 sequence (DNA): TGTGCCAGCACCAAAAGAGGGACTAGCGGGAGTTTGTACAATGAGCAGTTCTTC.

This clonotype came up many times. J is TRBJ1-6 and V is TRBV11-2, with no clear D. V was trimmed by 5 bases and J by 11 bases, leaving 13 bases between them. CDR3 length: 13 residues. The V gene's germline CDR1 is SGHAT and CDR2 FQNNGV. CDR3 in amino acids: CASSRELLAPLHF. The CDR3 nucleotides read TGTGCCAGCAGCAGGGAGCTGCTAGCACCCCTCCACTTT.

This clonotype came up a few times. This chain links TRBV10-3 with TRBJ2-7, with D maybe TRBD1 (5 bases). The CDR3 consists of 16 residues. Trimming cost V 4 bases and J 3 bases, with 19 bases left between them. In germline, CDR1 is ENHRY, CDR2 SYGVKD. This chain's CDR3 is CAISVSLTAQDYEQYF. The DNA for the CDR3 is TGTGCCATCAGTGTTTCGTTGACAGCCCAAGACTACGAGCAGTACTTC.

The V and J genes are TRBV6-2 or TRBV6-3 and TRBJ2-1; 12 bases agree with TRBD2. CDR3 length equals 15 residues. V was clipped by 6 bases and J by 7 bases; unmatched bases: 7. Germline-derived CDR1 and CDR2 are MNHEY and SVGEGT. The CDR3 sequence: CASRLAGGRGNEQFF. In nucleotides, the CDR3 is TGTGCCAGCAGGCTAGCGGGAGGGCGTGGAAATGAGCAGTTCTTC.

To note about this clonotype: A much bigger clone sits one base away, suggesting this may be a read error. V gene TRBV12-3 or TRBV12-4 combines with J gene TRBJ1-1; D call uncertain. The CDR3 is made up of 14 amino acids. The CDR3 sequence: CASSLVFGVFPAYF. CDR3 nucleotides: TGTGCCAGCAGTTTAGTTTTTGGGGTTTTCCCAGCTTACTTT.

With respect to this clonotype: Mismatch with germline at one junction end may stem from a read error. This chain uses TRBV11-1 with TRBJ2-7; D is unclear. Germline V gene sequence: CDR1 SGHAT, CDR2 FQDESV (reference sequence). The CDR3 consists of 13 residues. The CDR3 loop reads CTSSLGYLREQYF. The CDR3 bases are TGTACCAGCAGCCTAGGATATCTCCGCGAGCAGTACTTC.

For this clonotype: One end of the junction varies from germline; a read error may be responsible. The rearrangement joins TRBV5-6 to TRBJ2-5; 8 bases line up with TRBD1. Germline CDR1 is SGHDT and CDR2 is YYEEEE. The length of the CDR3 is 13 residues. The CDR3 sequence: CASTQGAQEAQYF. The CDR3 DNA follows: TGTGCCAGCACCCAGGGGGCCCAAGAGGCCCAGTACTTC.

A word on this clonotype: One end of the junction does not line up with germline, which may come from a read error. This chain joins TRBV12-3 or TRBV12-4 and TRBJ2-5; the D is unclear. The CDR3 runs 14 residues. The CDR3 is CANSTLSAQETQYF. The CDR3, as DNA: TGTGCCAACAGTACTCTATCGGCCCAAGAGACCCAGTACTTC.

CDR3 in DNA: TGTGCCAGCAGTTCCCACCATGGACAGGGCCCCGGGGAGCTGTTTTTT. Protein: CASSSHHGQGPGELFF. The rearrangement uses TRBV6-4 and TRBJ2-2; 8 nucleotides match TRBD1. The germline gives CDR1 MRHNA, CDR2 SNTAGT. The CDR3 consists of 16 residues. Germline trimming cut 5 bases from V and 6 bases from J; bases unmatched to any gene: 11.

The chain couples TRBV6-6 to TRBJ1-4; TRBD1 matches 7 bases. This CDR3 region has 13 residues. Germline V lookup: CDR1 MNHNY, CDR2 SVGAGI (reference sequence). Unmatched junction bases numbered 7, after V lost 8 bases and J lost 7 bases. CDR3 residues: CASLYRGGEKLFF. The CDR3 DNA reads TGTGCCAGCCTTTACAGGGGAGGTGAAAAACTGTTTTTT.

A word on this clonotype: At one end the junction does not follow the germline gene, possibly because of a read error. The chain joins TRBV11-2 to TRBJ2-3; 7 bases are a match to TRBD2. Germline assignment: CDR1 SGHAT and CDR2 FQNNGV. This CDR3 has 16 residues. The CDR3 loop is CASSRVSGRITDTHYF. CDR3 bases: TGTGCCAGCAGCCGAGTATCCGGGAGGATCACTGACACGCACTATTTT.

The chain is built from TRBV7-9 and TRBJ2-3; 10 bases align to TRBD2. The CDR3 is 18 amino acids. With 3 bases clipped from V and 0 bases from J, the junction kept 9 bases outside the gene matches. Germline values: CDR1 SEHNR, CDR2 FQNEAQ (reference sequence). CDR3 bases: TGTGCCAGCAGCTTCGGACTAGCGGAACCCTCTAGCACAGATACGCAGTATTTT. Its protein is CASSFGLAEPSSTDTQYF. The full variable domain, with the rest looked up from reference TRBV7-9 and TRBJ2-3, is DTGVSQNPRHKITKRGQNVTFRCDPISEHNRLYWYRQTLGQGPEFLTYFQNEAQLEKSRLLSDRFSAERPKGSFSTLEIQRTEQGDSAMYLCASSFGLAEPSSTDTQYFGPGTRLTVL.

This sequence joins TRBV28 and TRBJ2-7, with D unresolved. The V end lost 3 bases, the J end lost 2 bases, and 8 bases lay between the germline ends. This CDR3 comprises 13 residues. The germline V gene has CDR1 MDHEN and CDR2 SYDVKM. CDR3 nucleotide sequence: TGTGCCAGCAGTTTCCTACCCCCCTACGAGCAGTACTTC. This encodes CASSFLPPYEQYF.

This clonotype was seen at least ten times. The chain couples TRBV12-3 or TRBV12-4 to TRBJ2-3, with a tentative D call TRBD2 (6 bases). The CDR3 loop spans 15 amino acids. Trimming left V 4 bases short and J 1 base short, with 12 bases between. The CDR3, as DNA: TGTGCCAGCAGTTCCTTAGCGGAGGGCACAGATACGCAGTATTTT. Translated, it gives CASSSLAEGTDTQYF.

V gene TRBV12-3 or TRBV12-4 combines with J gene TRBJ2-1, with TRBD2 identical over 8 bases. The CDR3 is made up of 19 amino acids. V lost 6 bases, J lost 5 bases, and 21 bases stayed unmatched. As DNA, the CDR3 is TGTGCCAGCAGCTCCGGGACAAGGTGGGTCGGGAGGGCGGACAATGAGCAGTTCTTC. Translated, it gives CASSSGTRWVGRADNEQFF.

About this clonotype: This may come from a read error, since a much larger clone is one base off. This sequence joins TRBV12-3 or TRBV12-4 and TRBJ2-1; 12 bases agree with TRBD2. The CDR3 runs 15 residues. V shed 10 bases, J shed 2 bases, and the junction held 6 bases outside the gene matches. CDR3 loop: CANRGTSGPYNEQFF. In DNA, the CDR3 is TGTGCCAACAGAGGGACTAGCGGGCCCTACAATGAGCAGTTCTTC.

Concerning this clonotype itself: The germline gene is not matched at one end of the junction; a read error may be the cause. This chain uses TRBV5-1 with TRBJ2-2, with TRBD2 identical over 11 bases. The CDR3 is 15 residues long. Germline loops: CDR1 SGHRS, CDR2 YFSETQ. The DNA for the CDR3 is TGCGCCAGCAGCTTGGGACTAGCGGGGACCGAGGAGCTGTTTTTT. It yields the protein CASSLGLAGTEELFF.

The chain couples TRBV5-6 to TRBJ2-3; no firm D call. V lost 7 bases to trimming and J lost 0 bases, with 9 bases between them. Germline V gene sequence: CDR1 SGHDT, CDR2 YYEEEE. The CDR3 has 13 amino acids. The CDR3 loop reads CASGWGSTDTQYF. The CDR3, as DNA: TGTGCCAGCGGCTGGGGTAGCACAGATACGCAGTATTTT.

This clonotype was seen more than once but under ten times. The chain carries TRBV5-6 and TRBJ2-1, with D possibly being TRBD1 or TRBD2 (5 bases each). Trimming shortened V by 2 bases and J by 6 bases, and 15 bases separated the two germline ends. From germline, CDR1 is SGHDT and CDR2 YYEEEE. CDR3 length: 15 residues. This CDR3 reads CASSFWGGPLNEQFF. The CDR3, as DNA: TGTGCCAGCAGCTTTTGGGGCGGGCCGCTCAATGAGCAGTTCTTC.

About this clonotype itself: It may be a read error: a sequence one base away is much more abundant. This rearrangement joins TRBV6-2 or TRBV6-3 to TRBJ1-1; TRBD1 agrees at 7 bases. The CDR3 sequence is 12 residues long. Germline assignment: CDR1 MNHEY and CDR2 SVGEGT. The CDR3 sequence is CSSSLQGTEAFF. CDR3 sequence (DNA): TGTTCCAGCAGTTTACAGGGGACTGAAGCTTTCTTT.

Comments on this clonotype: Here the CDR3 omits its conserved ending phenylalanine or tryptophan, so a read error is the likely source. The chain links TRBV4-3 to TRBJ1-2; 8 nucleotides align to TRBD1. In germline, CDR1 is LGHNA, CDR2 YSLEER. This CDR3 has 16 amino acids. DNA of the CDR3: TGCGTCAGCAGCCAAGAGCTGGACAGGGCCTACTATGGCTACACCTCC. This gives the protein CVSSQELDRAYYGYTS.

V gene TRBV11-2 combines with J gene TRBJ2-7; D is ambiguous. The end of the DNA is better explained by TRBJ2-1, so the J call may be wrong. CDR1 is SGHAT and CDR2 is FQNNGV in the germline V gene. CDR3 size: 15 residues. CDR3 residues: CASRSTAAANYEQFF. Written as DNA, the CDR3 is TGTGCCAGCAGATCTACGGCGGCGGCAAATTACGAGCAGTTCTTC.

This clonotype was seen once. At one end the junction does not follow the germline gene, possibly because of a read error. This chain uses TRBV6-1 with TRBJ2-1, with 9 bases aligning to TRBD1. Looked up from germline, CDR1 is MNHNS and CDR2 is SASEGT. The CDR3 is made up of 17 amino acids. CDR3 in amino acids: CASRFPGRDRVQGEKFF. CDR3 coding DNA: TGTGCCAGCAGATTCCCCGGGCGGGACAGGGTTCAGGGTGAGAAGTTCTTC.